This T cell receptor (beta chain) was documented in a study of cytomegalovirus exposure and HLA in healthy donors. Overall study context: In a previous analysis, nearly 120 million unique TCR beta sequences were found from 150 million to 200 million T cells. Overall study results and limits: In an earlier analysis, most TCR beta V segments were productive about 87% or about 30% of the time. Later, an analysis showed that TCR beta chains associated with HLA were more clonally expanded than others that were equally common. A missense variant in DCLRE1C was later tied to TCR beta V- and J-gene trimming.

PCR amplification relied on 60 Vbeta primers (plus 13 Jbeta primers). The data were produced by immunoSEQ multiplex PCR, yet TCRdb's version contains in-frame clones alone and is incomplete. The sample includes about 54,000 clones, more than 65% of them seen just once. CDR3 length: 17 residues. V trimming: 5 bases; J trimming: 4 bases; junction bases outside the gene matches: 14. Germline-derived CDR1 and CDR2 are SGHNT and YYREEE (reference sequence). About this clone itself: Its matching antigen is unknown.

The clonotype was recovered from a woman aged 18-35 years in good health and CMV-seronegative. The genes are TRBV5-4 and TRBJ2-5; TRBD2 agrees at 10 bases. The material sequenced was PBMCs. The CDR3 protein is CASRQSLAGVVAETQYF. CDR3 nucleotides: TGTGCCAGCAGACAAAGCCTAGCGGGAGTTGTAGCAGAGACCCAGTACTTC.